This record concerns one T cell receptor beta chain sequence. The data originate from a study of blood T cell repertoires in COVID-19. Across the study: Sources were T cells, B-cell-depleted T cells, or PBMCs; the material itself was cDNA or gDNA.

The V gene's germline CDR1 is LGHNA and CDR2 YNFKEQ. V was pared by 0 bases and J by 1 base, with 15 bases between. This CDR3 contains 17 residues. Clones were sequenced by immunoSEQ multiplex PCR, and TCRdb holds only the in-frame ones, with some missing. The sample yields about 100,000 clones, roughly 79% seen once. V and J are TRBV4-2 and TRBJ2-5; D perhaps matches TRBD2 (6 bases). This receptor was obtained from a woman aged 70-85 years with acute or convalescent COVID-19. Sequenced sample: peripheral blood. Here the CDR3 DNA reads TGTGCCAGCAGCCAAGATCGACTAGGTTTAGGCCAAGAGACCCAGTACTTC. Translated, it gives CASSQDRLGLGQETQYF.